This entry lists 32 T cell receptor beta chains sequenced from one sample in a study of blood T cell repertoires in COVID-19. Using immunoSEQ multiplex PCR, the repertoire was profiled, and TCRdb retains in-frame clones only, with some absent. The sample has fewer than 350,000 clones; 85% are singletons. Sequenced sample: peripheral blood. The receptors come from a woman aged 50 to 60 with active or convalescent COVID-19.

This clone has only one observation. The rearrangement uses TRBV5-1 and TRBJ2-3, with 9 bases aligning to TRBD2. J was trimmed by 2 bases and V by 2 bases; bases with no gene match: 3. The CDR3 extends over 15 amino acids. Per the germline V gene, CDR1 is SGHRS and CDR2 is YFSETQ. The CDR3 loop reads CASSFSGSFTDTQYF. For the CDR3, the DNA is TGCGCCAGCAGCTTTAGCGGGAGTTTCACAGATACGCAGTATTTT.

CDR3 nucleotide sequence: TGTGCCAGCAGCTTAGCGATGTCACCCGGGGCTGAAGCTTTCTTT. Translated: CASSLAMSPGAEAFF. The V and J genes are TRBV7-8 and TRBJ1-1, with D unresolved. Germline CDR1 is SGHVS and CDR2 is FQNEAQ. The CDR3 has 15 residues. V gave up 0 bases and J gave up 6 bases, with 14 bases separating them.

The CDR3 loop reads CASSVGYNEQFF. CDR3 bases: TGTGCCAGCAGTGTCGGGTACAATGAGCAGTTCTTC. The V and J genes are TRBV2 and TRBJ2-1; no reliable D call. The V end was cut by 4 bases, the J end by 4 bases, with 5 bases between. The germline V gene encodes CDR1 SNHLY and CDR2 FYNNEI. This CDR3 comprises 12 residues.

The V and J genes are TRBV18 and TRBJ2-3; TRBD2 might be the D (6 bases). V lost 1 base and J 3 bases, leaving 11 bases between the germline ends. The CDR3 sequence is 15 residues long. Per germline, CDR1 KGHSH and CDR2 LQKENI. CDR3 in DNA: TGTGCCAGCTCACCACGAGAGGGAGGAACAGATACGCAGTATTTT. Its translation is CASSPREGGTDTQYF.

The chain employs TRBV10-2 and TRBJ1-1, with 7 nucleotides matching TRBD1. The CDR3 length is 14 residues. With 4 bases clipped from V and 6 bases from J, the junction kept 8 bases outside the gene matches. The V gene's germline CDR1 is WSHSY and CDR2 SAAADI. In nucleotides, the CDR3 is TGCGCCAGCAGTGTAACAGGGGCCAACGCTGAAGCTTTCTTT. The encoded protein is CASSVTGANAEAFF.

V and J are TRBV6-5 and TRBJ1-4; 8 positions match TRBD1. Germline V lookup: CDR1 MNHEY, CDR2 SVGAGI. The CDR3 extends over 13 amino acids. V trimming: 10 bases; J trimming: 8 bases; junction bases outside the gene matches: 9. The CDR3 region has the DNA TGTGCCACACGCAGGGGGCCTTCGGAAAAACTGTTTTTT. The encoded protein is CATRRGPSEKLFF.

The rearrangement joins TRBV15 to TRBJ1-1, with a weak D call TRBD1 (6 bases). CDR1 LNHNV and CDR2 YYDKDF come from the germline V gene (reference sequence). The CDR3 sequence is 16 residues long. Trimming stripped 1 base from V and 4 bases from J, with 16 bases between. CDR3 in DNA: TGTGCCACCAGCAGAGGGTGGGCAGGGACAAGCACTGAAGCTTTCTTT. It is translated as CATSRGWAGTSTEAFF.

This clone was counted a single time. The genes are TRBV5-1 and TRBJ2-7; 8 bases are a match to TRBD1. Germline CDR1 is SGHRS and CDR2 is YFSETQ. The CDR3 has 15 amino acids. V was pared by 2 bases and J by 6 bases, with 10 bases of the junction left unmatched. The CDR3 nucleotides are TGCGCCAGCAGCTTTGACGACAGGGGCCTCCTCGAGCAGTACTTC. This gives the protein CASSFDDRGLLEQYF.

The V call is TRBV9, the J call TRBJ2-3, with D maybe TRBD2 (6 bases). V gave up 1 base and J gave up 0 bases, with 21 bases separating them. Germline CDR1 and CDR2: SGDLS and YYNGEE. The CDR3 spans 19 residues. The DNA for the CDR3 is TGTGCCAGCAGCGTATGGGTAGCGGCCCCGAAGGGGAGCACAGATACGCAGTATTTT. As protein: CASSVWVAAPKGSTDTQYF.

The chain couples TRBV19 to TRBJ2-1, with D possibly TRBD2 on 6 matching bases. CDR1 is LNHDA, CDR2 SQIVND, per germline (reference sequence). Deletions cut 4 bases from V and 9 bases from J, with 13 bases between. The CDR3 is made up of 13 amino acids. CDR3 in amino acids: CASSTGETPEQFF. The CDR3 DNA sequence: TGTGCCAGTAGTACGGGGGAAACTCCTGAGCAGTTCTTC.

The chain employs TRBV18 and TRBJ1-4; D uncertain. CDR1 and CDR2 (germline): KGHSH, LQKENI. V was cut by 2 bases and J by 6 bases, with 7 bases left in between. The CDR3 is 13 residues long. CDR3 residues: CASSPGQYEKLFF. As DNA, the CDR3 is TGTGCCAGCTCACCAGGGCAGTATGAAAAACTGTTTTTT. Based on the CDR3 plus reference TRBV18 and TRBJ1-4, the full variable domain is NAGVMQNPRHLVRRRGQEARLRCSPMKGHSHVYWYRQLPEEGLKFMVYLQKENIIDESGMPKERFSAEFPKEGPSILRIQQVVRGDSAAYFCASSPGQYEKLFFGSGTQLSVL.

The chain carries TRBV2 and TRBJ1-1; 8 nucleotides line up with TRBD1. The CDR3 is made up of 13 amino acids. V gave up 6 bases and J gave up 4 bases; unmatched junction bases: 4. Germline loops: CDR1 SNHLY, CDR2 FYNNEI. In DNA form, the CDR3 reads TGTGCCAGCAGCGAGGACAGGGCCACTGAAGCTTTCTTT. Translating it yields CASSEDRATEAFF.

CDR3 region: CASETGGTEAFF. The DNA for the CDR3 is TGTGCCAGCGAAACAGGGGGCACTGAAGCTTTCTTT. The V call is TRBV18, the J call TRBJ1-1; 8 bases fit TRBD1. The trim removed 8 bases at V and 4 bases at J, leaving 3 bases unmatched. The CDR3 loop spans 12 amino acids. The germline CDR1 and CDR2 sequences are KGHSH and LQKENI. The full variable domain, its missing parts supplied by reference TRBV18 and TRBJ1-1, is NAGVMQNPRHLVRRRGQEARLRCSPMKGHSHVYWYRQLPEEGLKFMVYLQKENIIDESGMPKERFSAEFPKEGPSILRIQQVVRGDSAAYFCASETGGTEAFFGQGTRLTVV.

This sequence joins TRBV3-1 (or the pseudogene TRBV3-2) and TRBJ1-2; TRBD1 might be the D (5 bases). There are 14 residues in the CDR3. Germline-derived CDR1 and CDR2 are LGHDT and YNNKEL (reference sequence). V was cut by 4 bases and J by 7 bases, with 16 bases left in between. Here the CDR3 reads CASSRNEPGSGYTF. CDR3 DNA sequence: TGTGCCAGCAGCCGGAACGAGCCAGGGTCTGGCTACACCTTC.

The J gene is TRBJ1-6, the V gene TRBV28; 9 bases fit TRBD1. This CDR3 comprises 14 residues. Looked up from germline, CDR1 is MDHEN and CDR2 is SYDVKM. J was trimmed by 9 bases and V by 3 bases; bases with no gene match: 3. CDR3 loop: CASSFGTGISPLHF. The CDR3 region has the DNA TGTGCCAGCAGTTTCGGGACAGGGATTTCACCCCTCCACTTT.

This clone appeared a single time. The chain couples TRBV4-2 to TRBJ1-4; D possibly corresponds to TRBD1 (5 bases). V was trimmed by 0 bases and J by 4 bases, leaving 9 bases between them. CDR1 is LGHNA, CDR2 YNFKEQ, per germline. CDR3 length: 15 amino acids. The CDR3 bases are TGTGCCAGCAGCCAAGAGGGGCAGCTTAATGAAAAACTGTTTTTT. This gives the protein CASSQEGQLNEKLFF.

The rearrangement links TRBV12-3 or TRBV12-4 to TRBJ1-6, with 9 bases aligning to TRBD1. The CDR3 has 13 amino acids. V lost 7 bases, J lost 9 bases, and 4 bases stayed unmatched. CDR3 amino acids: CASTGQGGSPLHF. The CDR3 DNA reads as TGTGCCAGCACGGGACAGGGAGGTTCACCCCTCCACTTT.

The rearrangement links TRBV19 to TRBJ1-2, with 8 positions matching TRBD1. The trim removed 6 bases at V and 3 bases at J, leaving 6 bases unmatched. The CDR3 totals 14 residues. The germline CDR1 and CDR2 sequences are LNHDA and SQIVND (reference sequence). As DNA, the CDR3 is TGTGCCAGTAGCAAGGACAGGGCCCACTATGGCTACACCTTC. As protein: CASSKDRAHYGYTF.

The chain carries TRBV7-8 and TRBJ1-2; 8 nucleotides agree with TRBD1. Unmatched junction bases numbered 10, after V lost 5 bases and J lost 8 bases. Germline V lookup: CDR1 SGHVS, CDR2 FQNEAQ. CDR3 size: 14 residues. In DNA form, the CDR3 reads TGTGCCAGCAGCCGAGACAGGGGCAAGGAAGGCTACACCTTC. This sequence encodes CASSRDRGKEGYTF.

This chain links TRBV11-1 with TRBJ2-2; TRBD2 is a possible D gene (5 bases). V lost 2 bases to trimming and J lost 0 bases, with 10 bases between them. CDR1 SGHAT and CDR2 FQDESV come from the germline V gene (reference sequence). This CDR3 has 16 residues. The chain's CDR3 is CASSLQPSPNTGELFF. CDR3 sequence (DNA): TGTGCCAGCAGCTTACAACCTAGCCCGAACACCGGGGAGCTGTTTTTT.

The chain couples TRBV7-9 to TRBJ2-2; 9 bases match TRBD1. Per the germline V gene, CDR1 is SEHNR and CDR2 is FQNEAQ (reference sequence). V shed 4 bases, J shed 5 bases, and the junction held 8 bases outside the gene matches. The length of the CDR3 is 16 residues. CDR3 loop: CASSSDRGGGTGELFF. CDR3 coding DNA: TGTGCCAGCAGCTCGGACAGGGGAGGGGGAACCGGGGAGCTGTTTTTT.

This clone was counted only a few times. J is TRBJ2-3 and V is TRBV29-1, with TRBD2 identical over 7 bases. The J segment lost 0 bases and the V segment lost 0 bases, leaving 6 bases of the junction unmatched. Germline assignment: CDR1 SQVTM and CDR2 ANQGSEA. The CDR3 spans 16 residues. The CDR3 nucleotides read TGCAGCGTTGAAGAGCGGGGGTTTATTAGCACAGATACGCAGTATTTT. This encodes CSVEERGFISTDTQYF.

This rearrangement joins TRBV27 to TRBJ1-1, with unresolved D. CDR3 length: 14 residues. The ends were cut back, 0 bases at V and 7 bases at J, with 12 bases in the middle. Germline-derived CDR1 and CDR2 are MNHEY and SMNVEV (reference sequence). CDR3 DNA: TGTGCCAGCAGTTTATCGAGACCCTCAGGTGAAGCTTTCTTT. Translating gives CASSLSRPSGEAFF.

The chain has TRBV30 and TRBJ1-1; D possibly corresponds to TRBD1 (5 bases). CDR3 length: 11 residues. Germline lookup yields CDR1 GTSNPN and CDR2 SVGIG (reference sequence). Trimming took off 6 bases at V and 5 bases at J, with 10 bases between the two ends. The CDR3: CACTDTTEAFF. The DNA of the CDR3 is TGTGCCTGTACGGACACTACTGAAGCTTTCTTT.

J is TRBJ1-1 and V is TRBV18; TRBD1 agrees at 9 bases. The CDR3 is made up of 15 amino acids. CDR1 and CDR2 (germline): KGHSH, LQKENI. J gave up 4 bases and V 7 bases, and 10 bases lay outside the gene matches. As DNA, the CDR3 is TGTGCCAGCTTGGAGGGGACAGGGTTGTTCACTGAAGCTTTCTTT. It is translated as CASLEGTGLFTEAFF.

J is TRBJ2-1 and V is TRBV9, with 13 bases matching TRBD2. The CDR3 extends over 15 amino acids. Trimming at V came to 3 bases and at J to 6 bases, leaving 3 bases not matched to a gene. Germline CDR1 SGDLS, CDR2 YYNGEE. The CDR3 region is CASSGGLAGRNEQFF. The CDR3 region has the DNA TGTGCCAGCAGCGGGGGACTAGCGGGACGCAATGAGCAGTTCTTC.

The V and J genes are TRBV7-6 and TRBJ2-1, with 9 bases fitting TRBD2. The CDR3 covers 18 residues. J gave up 5 bases and V 2 bases, and 13 bases lay outside the gene matches. Germline CDR1 SGHVS, CDR2 FNYEAQ. DNA for the CDR3: TGTGCCAGCAGCTTAAATGTTCCTAGCGGGAACCCAGACAATGAGCAGTTCTTC. This encodes CASSLNVPSGNPDNEQFF.

This chain connects TRBV28 to TRBJ2-7; TRBD2 aligns across 8 bases. Germline V gene sequence: CDR1 MDHEN, CDR2 SYDVKM. After removal of 2 bases from V and 3 bases from J, the junction contained 3 bases not matched to a gene. This CDR3 comprises 14 residues. The CDR3 nucleotides are TGTGCCAGCAGTTTAGCGGGGGGAGTCTACGAGCAGTACTTC. It is translated as CASSLAGGVYEQYF.

This rearrangement joins TRBV19 to TRBJ1-4; TRBD1 agrees at 8 bases. V lost 5 bases, J lost 4 bases, and 9 bases stayed unmatched. CDR3 length equals 16 residues. Germline assignment: CDR1 LNHDA and CDR2 SQIVND (reference sequence). The CDR3 DNA reads TGTGCCAGTAGTTTGCAGGGGGCGCACGGTAATGAAAAACTGTTTTTT. This translates into CASSLQGAHGNEKLFF.

The chain couples TRBV11-2 to TRBJ1-5, with a possible D match to TRBD1 (6 bases). The CDR3 loop spans 14 amino acids. Trimming stripped 8 bases from V and 6 bases from J, with 17 bases between. Germline CDR1 and CDR2: SGHAT and FQNNGV. The CDR3 here is CASRHRELGQPQHF. The CDR3 DNA is TGTGCCAGCCGCCACAGGGAATTGGGTCAGCCCCAGCATTTT.

The V gene is TRBV5-1, the J gene TRBJ1-1; D not resolved. The CDR3 has 15 amino acids. Trimming left V 0 bases short and J 2 bases short, with 11 bases between. CDR1 and CDR2 from the germline V gene are SGHRS and YFSETQ. Written as DNA, the CDR3 is TGCGCCAGCAGCTTGGCTGTCGCAGGCAACACTGAAGCTTTCTTT. Amino acids: CASSLAVAGNTEAFF.

The rearrangement uses TRBV12-3 or TRBV12-4 and TRBJ1-2; D is uncertain. This CDR3 is built from 13 residues. The V end lost 2 bases, the J end lost 5 bases, and 9 bases lay between the germline ends. DNA of the CDR3: TGTGCCAGCAGTTTATCATACGGTTATGGCTACACCTTC. Its translation: CASSLSYGYGYTF.